This TCR beta chain originates from a study of control samples from healthy donors and cancer patients. Sequenced by immunoSEQ multiplex PCR; TCRdb stores in-frame clones only, minus some. Here the sample spans 150,000 to 200,000 clones, roughly 91% being singletons. The CDR3 sequence is 15 residues long. V trimming: 6 bases; J trimming: 9 bases; junction bases outside the gene matches: 13. CDR1 and CDR2 (germline): MNHEY, SVGAGI. The TCR was taken from a man between 18 and 35 years old in good health. The rearrangement joins TRBV6-5 to TRBJ2-3; TRBD2 aligns across 9 bases. Material for sequencing was blood. This chain's CDR3 is CASSLRGSGGGTQYF. CDR3 sequence (DNA): TGTGCCAGCAGCCTCAGGGGTAGCGGGGGAGGCACGCAGTATTTT.